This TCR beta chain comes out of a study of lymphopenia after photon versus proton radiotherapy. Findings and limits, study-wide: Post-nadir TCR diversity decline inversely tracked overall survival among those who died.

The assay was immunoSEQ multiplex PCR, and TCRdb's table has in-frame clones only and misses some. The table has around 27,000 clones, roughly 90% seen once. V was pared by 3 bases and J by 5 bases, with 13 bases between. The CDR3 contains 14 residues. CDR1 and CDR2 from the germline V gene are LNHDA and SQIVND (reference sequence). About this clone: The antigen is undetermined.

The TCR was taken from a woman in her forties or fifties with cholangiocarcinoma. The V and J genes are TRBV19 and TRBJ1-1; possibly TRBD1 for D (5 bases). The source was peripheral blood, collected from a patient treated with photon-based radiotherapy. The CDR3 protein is CASSIIFGGTEAFF. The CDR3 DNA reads TGTGCCAGTAGTATTATCTTCGGGGGTACTGAAGCTTTCTTT.